A single sample gave rise to the 15 T cell receptor beta chains below, sequenced in a study of tumor-infiltrating lymphocytes in primary liver carcinoma. Researchers generated TCR beta cDNA from approximately 520 ng of total RNA, relying on a constant-region primer. For TCR beta, libraries were produced by three nested multiplex PCR rounds using slightly modified ARM-PCR. In the first two PCR rounds, TRBV1-TRBV30 forward primers were paired with a C-beta reverse primer, and each round lasted roughly 9 cycles. TCRdb re-called the multiplex PCR reads through MiXCR, storing one row per CDR3 protein. The top ten hold 35% of the sample, which has about 22,000 distinct CDR3 sequences, around 82% seen once. Without any cell sorting, about 20-32 mg of bulk tissue yielded co-extracted RNA and DNA. Source material: liver tumor tissue from sampling region 2. Subset indicated: tumor region T2, inferior pole. The receptors were sampled from a woman aged 25-40 years with primary liver carcinoma and hepatitis B virus infection.

With regard to this clonotype: At one boundary the junction diverges from the germline segment, which might be a read error. V gene TRBV11-2 combines with J gene TRBJ2-3, with 10 positions matching TRBD2. This CDR3 has 15 amino acids. Germline V CDR1 and CDR2: SGHAT, FQNNGV. DNA for the CDR3: TGTTCCAGTAGCTCAGGAAGCGGGAGGGCAGATACGCGGTATTTT. The encoded protein is CSSSSGSGRADTRYF.

Details on this clonotype: The junction does not match germline at one end; this may be a read error. This chain uses TRBV4-3 with TRBJ2-7; unclear D gene. CDR3 length: 14 amino acids. Germline CDR1 and CDR2: LGHNA and YSLEER. This chain's CDR3 is CVSSHTALSNEQYF. The CDR3, as DNA: TGTGTCAGCAGCCACACTGCCCTTTCCAACGAACAGTACTTC.

Details on this clonotype: The CDR3 does not end in the conserved phenylalanine or tryptophan, so this is likely a read error. The chain uses TRBV24-1 and TRBJ2-1, with 7 bases that match TRBD1. CDR3 length: 15 amino acids. The V gene's germline CDR1 is KGHDR and CDR2 SFDVKD. CDR3 DNA sequence: TGTGCCGCCAGTGATTCCGGGACAGACCGTTGGGAACAGTTCTTG. It encodes CAASDSGTDRWEQFL.

Of note for this clonotype: The junction departs from the called germline gene at one end, perhaps through a read error. The V and J genes are TRBV14 and TRBJ2-3; 10 nucleotides line up with TRBD2. The CDR3 spans 16 residues. Germline lookup yields CDR1 SGHDN and CDR2 FVKESK. CDR3 DNA: TGTGCCAGCAGCCAAGACATGCTAGCGGGAGAAGTTACGCATTATTTT. Translating gives CASSQDMLAGEVTHYF.

Comments on this clonotype: The junction departs from germline at one end; a sequencing error may be responsible. The V call is TRBV4-2, the J call TRBJ1-6; unclear D gene. Germline V CDR1 and CDR2: LGHNA, YNFKEQ. The CDR3 contains 15 residues. DNA of the CDR3: TGTGCCAGTAGCCAAGATATCACCGCCGTTCAGCCCCTCCGCTTT. Translating gives CASSQDITAVQPLRF.

The V and J genes are TRBV5-1 and TRBJ2-5, with a tentative D call TRBD1 (5 bases). This CDR3 is 15 amino acids long. Trimming stripped 3 bases from V and 2 bases from J, with 14 bases between. Germline values: CDR1 SGHRS, CDR2 YFSETQ. The CDR3 DNA follows: TGCGCCAGCAGCTCAGACAGAGCTAGACAAGAGACCCAGTACTTC. This codes for CASSSDRARQETQYF.

The chain carries TRBV11-2 and TRBJ2-7; TRBD2 matches 15 bases. Germline CDR1 reads SGHAT; CDR2 reads FQNNGV. The CDR3 consists of 18 residues. The CDR3 reads CASSLSVGLAGGGYGQYV. The CDR3 bases are TGTGCCAGCAGCTTATCCGTTGGACTAGCGGGAGGGGGGTACGGGCAGTACGTC.

Notes on this clonotype: Mismatch with germline at one junction end may stem from a read error. The chain combines TRBV11-3 with TRBJ2-7; D is possibly TRBD1 or TRBD2 (5 bases each). This CDR3 spans 15 amino acids. CDR1 and CDR2 (germline): SGHNT, YENEEA. The CDR3 protein is CASSLDRDLSYEQCF. The CDR3 DNA is TGTGCCAGCAGCTTAGACCGGGACCTATCATACGAGCAGTGCTTC.

Sample share makes this clonotype large. V gene TRBV13 combines with J gene TRBJ1-1, with 9 bases lining up with TRBD1. Germline V gene sequence: CDR1 PRHDT, CDR2 FYEKMQ (reference sequence). V lost 6 bases to trimming and J lost 2 bases; unmatched junction nucleotides: 4. There are 14 residues in the CDR3. The CDR3: CASRTGGANTEAFF. CDR3 DNA sequence: TGTGCCAGCAGGACAGGGGGTGCAAACACTGAAGCTTTCTTT.

This clonotype was counted a single time. This likely comes from a read error, as the CDR3 has no conserved phenylalanine or tryptophan at its end. V usage is TRBV11-2 and J usage is TRBJ1-2; tentative D call: TRBD1 (6 bases). This CDR3 has 13 amino acids. Germline CDR1 reads SGHAT; CDR2 reads FQNNGV. V lost 7 bases and J lost 8, with 17 bases in between. The CDR3 here is CASTQGGGGGYTP. CDR3 coding DNA: TGTGCCAGCACTCAGGGAGGGGGTGGAGGCTACACCCCC.

Turning to this clonotype: At one of its ends the junction is not consistent with the germline gene, which may arise from a read error. The chain joins TRBV13 to TRBJ1-1; no definite D call. The CDR3 covers 17 residues. Looked up from germline, CDR1 is PRHDT and CDR2 is FYEKMQ (reference sequence). The CDR3 here is CARSLGGFGIGGTEAFF. The DNA of the CDR3 is TGTGCCAGAAGCTTGGGAGGGTTTGGTATTGGAGGCACTGAAGCTTTCTTT. The full variable domain, in which reference TRBV13 and TRBJ1-1 provide the parts outside the CDR3, is AAGVIQSPRHLIKEKRETATLKCYPIPRHDTVYWYQQGPGQDPQFLISFYEKMQSDKGSIPDRFSAQQFSDYHSELNMSSLELGDSALYFCARSLGGFGIGGTEAFFGQGTRLTVV.

As regards this clonotype: Mismatch with germline at one junction end may stem from a read error. The chain joins TRBV11-2 to TRBJ2-3, with 10 bases matching TRBD2. Looked up from germline, CDR1 is SGHAT and CDR2 is FQNNGV. The CDR3 runs to 15 residues. CDR3 in amino acids: CAISSGSGRADMQYF. CDR3 nucleotide sequence: TGTGCCATCAGCTCAGGAAGCGGGAGGGCGGATATGCAGTATTTT.

With regard to this clonotype: One junction end disagrees with the germline gene, perhaps due to a read error. The chain carries TRBV12-3 or TRBV12-4 and TRBJ2-5; D might be TRBD2 (6 bases). CDR3 length equals 15 residues. CDR3 nucleotides: TGTGCCAGAAGCATCAACCCCGGGAGCGAAGAGACCCAATACTTC. Amino acids: CARSINPGSEETQYF.

The V call is TRBV6-5, the J call TRBJ1-2, with D possibly TRBD1 on 5 matching bases. The V end lost 7 bases, the J end lost 9 bases, and 27 bases lay between the germline ends. Germline V gene data show CDR1 as MNHEY and CDR2 as SVGAGI. This CDR3 has 16 amino acids. CDR3 bases: TGTGCCAGCAAAAGGGCACAGGTAAGTTATAGTTATAGCTACACCTTC. It yields the protein CASKRAQVSYSYSYTF.

Comment on this clonotype: A read error may account for a junction end that differs from germline. The chain is built from TRBV6-5 and TRBJ2-5, with 7 positions matching TRBD1. The CDR3 loop spans 14 amino acids. Germline values: CDR1 MNHEY, CDR2 SVGAGI. CDR3 in amino acids: CTSSDSTGLESQYF. The CDR3 nucleotides read TGTACCAGCAGTGACTCGACAGGGCTAGAGAGCCAGTACTTC.